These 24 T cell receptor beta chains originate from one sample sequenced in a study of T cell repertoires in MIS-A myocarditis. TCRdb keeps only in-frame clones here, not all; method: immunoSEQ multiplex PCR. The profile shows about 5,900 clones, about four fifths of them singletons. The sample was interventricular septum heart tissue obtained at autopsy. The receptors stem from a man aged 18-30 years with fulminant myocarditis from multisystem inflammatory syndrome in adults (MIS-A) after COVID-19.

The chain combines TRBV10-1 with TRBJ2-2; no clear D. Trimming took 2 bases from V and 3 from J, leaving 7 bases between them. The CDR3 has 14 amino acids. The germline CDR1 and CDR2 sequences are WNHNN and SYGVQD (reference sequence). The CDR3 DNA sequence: TGCGCCAGCAGTGAGGGTTTCTACACCGGGGAGCTGTTTTTT. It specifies CASSEGFYTGELFF.

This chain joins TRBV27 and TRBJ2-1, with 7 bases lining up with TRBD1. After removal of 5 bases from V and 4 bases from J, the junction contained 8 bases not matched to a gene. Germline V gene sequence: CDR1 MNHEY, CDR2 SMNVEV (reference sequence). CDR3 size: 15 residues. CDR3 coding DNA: TGTGCCAGCAGTCGCCGGGACAGCATATACAATGAGCAGTTCTTC. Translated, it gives CASSRRDSIYNEQFF.

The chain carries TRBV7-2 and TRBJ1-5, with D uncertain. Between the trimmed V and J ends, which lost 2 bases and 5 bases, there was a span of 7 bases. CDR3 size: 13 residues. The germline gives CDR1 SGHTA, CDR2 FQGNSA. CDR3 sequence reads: CASSLYNDQPQHF. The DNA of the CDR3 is TGTGCCAGCAGCTTATATAACGATCAGCCCCAGCATTTT. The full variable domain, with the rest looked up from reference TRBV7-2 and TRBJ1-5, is GAGVSQSPSNKVTEKGKDVELRCDPISGHTALYWYRQSLGQGLEFLIYFQGNSAPDKSGLPSDRFSAERTGGSVSTLTIQRTQQEDSAVYLCASSLYNDQPQHFGDGTRLSIL.

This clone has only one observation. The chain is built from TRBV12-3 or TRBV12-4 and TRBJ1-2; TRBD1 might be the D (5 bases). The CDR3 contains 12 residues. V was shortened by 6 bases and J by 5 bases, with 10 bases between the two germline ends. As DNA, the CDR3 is TGTGCCAGCAGCTTGACAGATTATGGCTACACCTTC. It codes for CASSLTDYGYTF.

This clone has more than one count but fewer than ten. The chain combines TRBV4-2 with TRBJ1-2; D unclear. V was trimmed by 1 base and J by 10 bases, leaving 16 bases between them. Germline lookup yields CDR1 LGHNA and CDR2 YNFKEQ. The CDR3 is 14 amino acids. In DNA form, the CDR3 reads TGTGCCAGCAGCCAAGTGACGTTTTCGGCGGTCTACACCTTC. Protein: CASSQVTFSAVYTF.

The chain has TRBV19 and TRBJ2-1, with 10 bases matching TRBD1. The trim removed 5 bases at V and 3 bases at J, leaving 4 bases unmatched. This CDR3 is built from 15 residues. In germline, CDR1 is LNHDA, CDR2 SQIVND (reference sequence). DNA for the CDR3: TGTGCCAGTAGTCCGGGACAGGGGTTCTACAATGAGCAGTTCTTC. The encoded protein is CASSPGQGFYNEQFF.

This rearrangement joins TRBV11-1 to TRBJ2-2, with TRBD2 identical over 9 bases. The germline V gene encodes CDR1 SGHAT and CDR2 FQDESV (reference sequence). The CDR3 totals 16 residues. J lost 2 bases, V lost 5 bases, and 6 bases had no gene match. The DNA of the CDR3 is TGTGCCAGCAGCCTTATGACTAGCGGAAACACCGGGGAGCTGTTTTTT. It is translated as CASSLMTSGNTGELFF.

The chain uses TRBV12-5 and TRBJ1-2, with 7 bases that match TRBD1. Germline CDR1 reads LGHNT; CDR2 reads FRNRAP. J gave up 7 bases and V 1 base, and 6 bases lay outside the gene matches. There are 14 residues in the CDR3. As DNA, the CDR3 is TGTGCTAGTGGTTTGGGACAGGGTCTCCGTGGCTACACCTTC. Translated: CASGLGQGLRGYTF.

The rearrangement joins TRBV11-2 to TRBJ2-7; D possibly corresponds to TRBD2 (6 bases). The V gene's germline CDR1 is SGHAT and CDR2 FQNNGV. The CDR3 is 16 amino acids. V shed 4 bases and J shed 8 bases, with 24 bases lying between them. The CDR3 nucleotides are TGTGCCAGCAGCTCCCCTCTGCGAGCGGGTGAGCTGCAGCAGTACTTC. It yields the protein CASSSPLRAGELQQYF.

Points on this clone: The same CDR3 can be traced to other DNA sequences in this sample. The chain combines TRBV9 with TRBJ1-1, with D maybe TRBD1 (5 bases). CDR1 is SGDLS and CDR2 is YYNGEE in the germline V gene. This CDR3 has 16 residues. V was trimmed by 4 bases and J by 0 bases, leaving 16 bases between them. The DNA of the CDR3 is TGTGCCAGCAGCCCGAAATTGGGGCAGCTGAACACTGAAGCTTTCTTT. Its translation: CASSPKLGQLNTEAFF.

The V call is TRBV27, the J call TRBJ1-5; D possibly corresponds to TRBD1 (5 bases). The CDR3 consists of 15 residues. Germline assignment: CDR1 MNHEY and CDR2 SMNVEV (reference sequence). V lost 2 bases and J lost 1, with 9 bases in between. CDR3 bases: TGTGCCAGCAGTTTAGGGGGTCCGAGCAATCAGCCCCAGCATTTT. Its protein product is CASSLGGPSNQPQHF.

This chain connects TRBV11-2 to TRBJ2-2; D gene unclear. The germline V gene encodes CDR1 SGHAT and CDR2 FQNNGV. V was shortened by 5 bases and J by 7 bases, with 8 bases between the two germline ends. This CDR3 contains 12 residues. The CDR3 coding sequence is TGTGCCAGCAGCCCCGTGAGCGGGGAGCTGTTTTTT. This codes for CASSPVSGELFF.

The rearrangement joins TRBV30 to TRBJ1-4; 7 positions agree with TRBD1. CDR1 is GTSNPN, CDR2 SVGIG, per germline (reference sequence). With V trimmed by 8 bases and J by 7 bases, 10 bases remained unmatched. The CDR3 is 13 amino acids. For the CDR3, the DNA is TGTGCCCTTCACAGGGGTCAGAGTGAAAAACTGTTTTTT. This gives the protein CALHRGQSEKLFF.

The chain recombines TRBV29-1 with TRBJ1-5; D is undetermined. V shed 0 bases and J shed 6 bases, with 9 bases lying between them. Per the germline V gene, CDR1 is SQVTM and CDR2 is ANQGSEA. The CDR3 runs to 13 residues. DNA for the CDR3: TGCAGCGTTGAAGATCAACCGGGTCAGCCCCAGCATTTT. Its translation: CSVEDQPGQPQHF. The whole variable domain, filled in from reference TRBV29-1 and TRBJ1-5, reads SAVISQKPSRDICQRGTSLTIQCQVDSQVTMMFWYRQQPGQSLTLIATANQGSEATYESGFVIDKFPISRPNLTFSTLTVSNMSPEDSSIYLCSVEDQPGQPQHFGDGTRLSIL.

Here the CDR3 DNA reads TGTGCCAGCAGTCGGGCGGATTCCTACGAGCAGTACTTC. It is translated as CASSRADSYEQYF. The chain joins TRBV27 to TRBJ2-7, with no clear D. There are 13 residues in the CDR3. V was clipped by 5 bases and J by 1 base, with 9 bases between them. Germline V gene sequence: CDR1 MNHEY, CDR2 SMNVEV (reference sequence).

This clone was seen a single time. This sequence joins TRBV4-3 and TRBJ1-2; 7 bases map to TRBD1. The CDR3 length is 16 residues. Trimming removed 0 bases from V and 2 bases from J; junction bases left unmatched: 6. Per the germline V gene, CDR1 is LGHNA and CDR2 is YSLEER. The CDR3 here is CASSQDHRGANYGYTF. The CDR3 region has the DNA TGCGCCAGCAGCCAAGACCACAGGGGAGCAAACTATGGCTACACCTTC.

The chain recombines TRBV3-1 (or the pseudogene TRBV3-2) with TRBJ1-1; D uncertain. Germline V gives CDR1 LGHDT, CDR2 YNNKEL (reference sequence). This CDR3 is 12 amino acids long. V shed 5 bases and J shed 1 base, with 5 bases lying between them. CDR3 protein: CASSYGNTEAFF. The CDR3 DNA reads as TGTGCCAGCAGCTACGGGAACACTGAAGCTTTCTTT.

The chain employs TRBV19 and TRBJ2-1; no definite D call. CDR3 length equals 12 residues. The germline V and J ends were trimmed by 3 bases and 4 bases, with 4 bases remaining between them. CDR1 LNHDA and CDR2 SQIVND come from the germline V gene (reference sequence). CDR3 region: CASSMDYNEQFF. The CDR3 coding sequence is TGTGCCAGTAGTATGGATTACAATGAGCAGTTCTTC.

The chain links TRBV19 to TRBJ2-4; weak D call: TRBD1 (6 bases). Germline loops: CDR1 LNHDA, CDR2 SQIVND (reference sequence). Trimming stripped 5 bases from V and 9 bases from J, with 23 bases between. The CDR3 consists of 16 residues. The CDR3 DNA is TGTGCCAGTAGTCCCGGTCCTCAGGGGTCGGTGAGCATTCAGTACTTC. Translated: CASSPGPQGSVSIQYF.

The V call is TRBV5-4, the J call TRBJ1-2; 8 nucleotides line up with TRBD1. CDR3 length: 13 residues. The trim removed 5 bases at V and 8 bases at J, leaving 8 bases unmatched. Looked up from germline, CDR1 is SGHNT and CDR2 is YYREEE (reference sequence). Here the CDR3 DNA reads TGTGCCAGCAGGACTACAGGGGGTCGAGGCTACACCTTC. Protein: CASRTTGGRGYTF. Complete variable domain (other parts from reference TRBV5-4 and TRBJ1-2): ETGVTQSPTHLIKTRGQQVTLRCSSQSGHNTVSWYQQALGQGPQFIFQYYREEENGRGNFPPRFSGLQFPNYSSELNVNALELDDSALYLCASRTTGGRGYTFGSGTRLTVV.

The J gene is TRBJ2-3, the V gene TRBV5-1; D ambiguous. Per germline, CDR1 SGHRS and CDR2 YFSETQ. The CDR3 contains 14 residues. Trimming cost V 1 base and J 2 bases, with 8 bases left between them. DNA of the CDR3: TGCGCCAGCAGCTTGAGTCAGCCCACAGATACGCAGTATTTT. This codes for CASSLSQPTDTQYF.

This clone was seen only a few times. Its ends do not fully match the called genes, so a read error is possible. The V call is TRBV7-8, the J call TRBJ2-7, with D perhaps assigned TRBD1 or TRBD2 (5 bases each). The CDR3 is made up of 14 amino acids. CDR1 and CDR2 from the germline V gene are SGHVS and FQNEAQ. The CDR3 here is CASSLALDGDRRDF. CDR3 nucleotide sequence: TGTGCCAGCAGCTTAGCGCTGGATGGGGACCGCAGGGACTTC.

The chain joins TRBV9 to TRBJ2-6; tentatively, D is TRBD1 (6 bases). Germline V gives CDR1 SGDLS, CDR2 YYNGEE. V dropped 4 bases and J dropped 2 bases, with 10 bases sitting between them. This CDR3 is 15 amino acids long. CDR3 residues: CASSLHRAGANVLTF. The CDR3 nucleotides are TGTGCCAGCAGCCTCCACAGGGCTGGGGCCAACGTCCTGACTTTC.

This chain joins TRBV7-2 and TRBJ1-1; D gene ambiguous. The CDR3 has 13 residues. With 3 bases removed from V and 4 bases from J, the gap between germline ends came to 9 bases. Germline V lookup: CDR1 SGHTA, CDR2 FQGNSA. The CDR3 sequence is CASSLRRLTEAFF. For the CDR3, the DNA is TGTGCCAGCAGCTTGAGGCGCCTCACTGAAGCTTTCTTT. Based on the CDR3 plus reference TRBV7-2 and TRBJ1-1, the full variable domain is GAGVSQSPSNKVTEKGKDVELRCDPISGHTALYWYRQSLGQGLEFLIYFQGNSAPDKSGLPSDRFSAERTGGSVSTLTIQRTQQEDSAVYLCASSLRRLTEAFFGQGTRLTVV.